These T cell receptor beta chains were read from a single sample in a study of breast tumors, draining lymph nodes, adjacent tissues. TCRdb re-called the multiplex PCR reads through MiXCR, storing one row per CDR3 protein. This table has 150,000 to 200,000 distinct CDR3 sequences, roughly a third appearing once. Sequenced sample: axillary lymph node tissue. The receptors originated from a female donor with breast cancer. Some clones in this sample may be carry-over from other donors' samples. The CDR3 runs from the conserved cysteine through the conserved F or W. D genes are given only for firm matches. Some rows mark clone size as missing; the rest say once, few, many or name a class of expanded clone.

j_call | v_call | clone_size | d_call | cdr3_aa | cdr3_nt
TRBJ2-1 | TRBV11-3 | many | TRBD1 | CASSLWDRGRVYSYNEQFF | TGTGCCAGCAGCTTGTGGGACAGGGGAAGGGTTTATTCCTACAATGAGCAGTTCTTC
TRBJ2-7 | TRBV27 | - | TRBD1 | CASRDRALCYEQYF | TGTGCCAGCAGGGACAGGGCCCTGTGCTACGAGCAGTACTTC
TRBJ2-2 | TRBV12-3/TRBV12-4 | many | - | CASSFFDGTGELFF | TGTGCCAGCAGTTTTTTCGACGGCACCGGGGAGCTGTTTTTT
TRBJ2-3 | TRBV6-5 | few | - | CASMRGTDTQYF | TGTGCCAGCATGCGGGGCACAGATACGCAGTATTTT
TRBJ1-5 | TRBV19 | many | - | CASSIGYSNQPQHF | TGTGCCAGTAGTATAGGTTATAGCAATCAGCCCCAGCATTTT
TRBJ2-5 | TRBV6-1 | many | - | CASRGETQYF | TGTGCCAGCAGAGGAGAGACCCAGTACTTC
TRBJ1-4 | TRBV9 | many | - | CASSLPGTNEKLFF | TGTGCCAGCAGCCTCCCCGGAACTAATGAAAAACTGTTTTTT
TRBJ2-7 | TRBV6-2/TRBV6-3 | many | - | CASRLSAGAAYEQYF | TGTGCCAGCAGACTCTCCGCCGGGGCGGCCTACGAGCAGTACTTC
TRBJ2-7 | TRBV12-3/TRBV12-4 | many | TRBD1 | CASSFGTGGFYEQYF | TGTGCCAGCAGTTTCGGGACAGGGGGTTTTTACGAGCAGTACTTC
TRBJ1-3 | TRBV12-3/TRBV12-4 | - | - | CASSLRDTIYF | TGTGCCAGCAGTTTACGGGACACCATATATTTT
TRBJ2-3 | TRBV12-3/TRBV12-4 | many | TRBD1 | CASSLNRGPSTDTQYF | TGTGCCAGCAGCTTAAACAGGGGGCCGAGCACAGATACGCAGTATTTT
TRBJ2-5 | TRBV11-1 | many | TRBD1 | CASSPGTGRWETQYF | TGTGCCAGCAGCCCCGGGACAGGGCGGTGGGAGACCCAGTACTTC
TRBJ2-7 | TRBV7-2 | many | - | CASSLDEHEQYF | TGTGCCAGCAGCTTAGACGAACACGAGCAGTACTTC
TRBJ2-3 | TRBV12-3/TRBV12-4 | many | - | CASTTSPVSMSTDTQYF | TGTGCCAGCACTACCTCTCCTGTCAGCATGAGCACAGATACGCAGTATTTT
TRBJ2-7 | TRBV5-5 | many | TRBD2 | CASSLAGLAETVQYF | TGTGCCAGCAGCTTGGCAGGGCTAGCGGAGACGGTGCAGTACTTC
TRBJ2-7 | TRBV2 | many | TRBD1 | CASRKTGNSYEQYF | TGTGCCAGCAGGAAGACAGGGAACTCCTACGAGCAGTACTTC
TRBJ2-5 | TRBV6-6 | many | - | CASSYSPGGETQYF | TGTGCCAGCAGTTACTCGCCGGGTGGAGAGACCCAGTACTTC
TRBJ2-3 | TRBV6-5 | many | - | CASRTREFRTDTQYF | TGTGCCAGCAGGACCAGGGAGTTCCGGACAGATACGCAGTATTTT
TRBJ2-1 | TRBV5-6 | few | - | CASSLRGSYNEQFF | TGTGCCAGCAGCTTGCGTGGCTCCTACAATGAGCAGTTCTTC
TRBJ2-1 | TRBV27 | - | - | CASSPPGQDNEQFF | TGTGCCAGCAGCCCCCCGGGACAAGACAATGAGCAGTTCTTC
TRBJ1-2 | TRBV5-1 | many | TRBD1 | CASTLTGTENYGYTF | TGCGCCAGCACCTTGACCGGGACAGAGAACTATGGCTACACCTTC
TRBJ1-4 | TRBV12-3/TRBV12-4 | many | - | CASSLGGAGKEKLFF | TGTGCCAGCAGTTTGGGAGGAGCGGGCAAAGAAAAACTGTTTTTT
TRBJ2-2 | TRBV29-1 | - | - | CSVAHFSAANTGELFF | TGCAGCGTTGCGCATTTTAGTGCGGCGAACACCGGGGAGCTGTTTTTT
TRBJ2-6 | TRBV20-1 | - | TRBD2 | CSAISLSGGSYVLTF | TGCAGTGCTATTTCCCTTAGCGGGGGGTCCTACGTCCTGACTTTC
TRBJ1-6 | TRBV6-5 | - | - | CASSYSLGGGALSSPLHF | TGTGCCAGCAGTTACTCGTTAGGCGGGGGGGCCCTTAGCTCACCCCTCCACTTT
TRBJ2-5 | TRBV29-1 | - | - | CSVEGTVIQETQYF | TGCAGCGTTGAAGGAACGGTTATCCAAGAGACCCAGTACTTC
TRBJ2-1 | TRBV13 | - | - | CASSGGGTGSHNEQFF | TGTGCCAGCAGCGGGGGAGGGACAGGCAGCCACAATGAGCAGTTCTTC
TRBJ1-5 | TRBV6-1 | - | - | CASSSGGLDQPQHF | TGTGCCAGCAGCAGCGGGGGGTTGGATCAGCCCCAGCATTTT
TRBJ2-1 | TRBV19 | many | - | CASMTTDHFYNEQFF | TGTGCCAGTATGACTACAGACCACTTCTACAATGAGCAGTTCTTC
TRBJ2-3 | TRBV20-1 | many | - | CSARDALATDTQYF | TGCAGTGCTAGAGATGCCCTGGCCACAGATACGCAGTATTTT
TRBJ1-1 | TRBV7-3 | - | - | CASSSSTVNTEAFF | TGTGCCAGCAGCTCGAGTACGGTGAACACTGAAGCTTTCTTT
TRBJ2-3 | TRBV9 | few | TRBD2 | CASSVGTSGADTQYF | TGTGCCAGCAGCGTAGGGACTAGCGGTGCAGATACGCAGTATTTT
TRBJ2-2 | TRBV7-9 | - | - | CASSGGLFF | TGTGCCAGCAGCGGGGGGCTGTTTTTT
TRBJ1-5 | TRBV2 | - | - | CASSEVGGGGNQPQHF | TGTGCCAGCAGTGAGGTGGGAGGGGGAGGCAATCAGCCCCAGCATTTT
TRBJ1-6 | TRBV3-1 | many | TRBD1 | CASSDPGQSPLHF | TGTGCCAGCAGCGATCCGGGACAGTCACCCCTCCACTTT
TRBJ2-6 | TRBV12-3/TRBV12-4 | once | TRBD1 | CASRTDRVNVLTF | TGTGCCAGCAGGACGGACAGGGTAAACGTCCTGACTTTC
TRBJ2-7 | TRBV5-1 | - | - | CASSLTASTCEQYF | TGCGCCAGCAGCTTGACCGCGAGTACCTGCGAGCAGTACTTC
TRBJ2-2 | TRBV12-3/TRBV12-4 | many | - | CASSLLWGRTRELFF | TGTGCCAGCAGTTTACTGTGGGGTAGGACCCGGGAGCTGTTTTTT
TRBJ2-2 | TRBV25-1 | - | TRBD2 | CASSDSSGDTGELFF | TGTGCCAGCAGTGATTCCAGCGGGGACACCGGGGAGCTGTTTTTT
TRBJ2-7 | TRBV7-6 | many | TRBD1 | CASSSLAGTGGYEQYF | TGTGCCAGCAGCTCCCTTGCTGGGACAGGGGGCTACGAGCAGTACTTC
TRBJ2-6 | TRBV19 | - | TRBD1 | CASSTQGADGANVLTF | TGTGCCAGTAGTACACAGGGGGCGGATGGGGCCAACGTCCTGACTTTC
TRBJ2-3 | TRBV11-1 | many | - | CASSLDGRPYF | TGTGCCAGCAGCTTAGACGGGCGTCCATATTTT
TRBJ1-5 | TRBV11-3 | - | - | CASSSYGDSRPGNQPQHF | TGTGCCAGCAGCTCCTATGGGGACTCGCGGCCCGGCAATCAGCCCCAGCATTTT